This T cell receptor (beta chain) was retrieved from a study of CD8+ T cells in alopecia areata. Study-level background: Severity among treated patients was scored by the percentage of scalp area affected. General study points: Links between baseline CD8+ expansion and response need larger treated cohorts. More clonal than normal scalp was lesional scalp, particularly alopecia totalis/universalis.

Treatment here: oral pan-JAK inhibitor, 5-10 mg twice daily. The study team obtained lesional scalp punch biopsies and peripheral blood from alopecia areata patients. About this clone: As yet, its antigen is unknown.

The V segment lost 5 bases and the J segment 10 bases; nucleotides outside the gene matches: 10. This CDR3 has 15 amino acids. Germline CDR1 and CDR2: SEHNR and FQNEAQ (reference sequence). RNA extraction and reverse transcription yielded cDNA as sequencing template. Assay: immunoSEQ multiplex PCR; the TCRdb copy retains only in-frame clones and omits some. This sample carries under 350,000 clones, 58% of them seen once, and the ten largest clones take more than 1.5%. This sample comprised CD4+ T cells sorted from blood, obtained at week 24, from a patient treated with tofacitinib. This receptor was taken from a human donor with alopecia areata. V is TRBV7-9 and J is TRBJ1-6; TRBD1 matches 8 bases. The DNA for the CDR3 is TGTGCCAGCAGCGCAACAGGGGGTAAGCGGTCACCCCTCCACTTT. Amino acids: CASSATGGKRSPLHF. Full variable domain (rest looked up from reference TRBV7-9 and TRBJ1-6): DTGVSQNPRHKITKRGQNVTFRCDPISEHNRLYWYRQTLGQGPEFLTYFQNEAQLEKSRLLSDRFSAERPKGSFSTLEIQRTEQGDSAMYLCASSATGGKRSPLHFGNGTRLTVT.